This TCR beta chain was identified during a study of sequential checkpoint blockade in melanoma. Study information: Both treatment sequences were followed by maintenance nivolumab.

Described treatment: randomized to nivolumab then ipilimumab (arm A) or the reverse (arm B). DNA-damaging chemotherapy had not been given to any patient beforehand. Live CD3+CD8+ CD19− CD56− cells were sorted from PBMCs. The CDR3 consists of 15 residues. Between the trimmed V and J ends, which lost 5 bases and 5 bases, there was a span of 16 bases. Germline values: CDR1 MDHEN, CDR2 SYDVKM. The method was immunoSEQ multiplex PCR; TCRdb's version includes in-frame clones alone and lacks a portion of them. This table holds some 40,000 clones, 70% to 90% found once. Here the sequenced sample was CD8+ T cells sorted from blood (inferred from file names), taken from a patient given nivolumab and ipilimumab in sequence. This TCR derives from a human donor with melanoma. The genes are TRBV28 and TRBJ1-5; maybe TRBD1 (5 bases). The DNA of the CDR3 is TGTGCCAGCAGTCTCCGCCGGGGGGGAGATCAGCCCCAGCATTTT. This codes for CASSLRRGGDQPQHF.